There are many counts of the clone carrying this T cell receptor (beta chain). Its antigen is unidentified. In the library, each TCR cDNA molecule bore its own unique molecular identifier. Each CDR3 protein is one row after TCRdb ran MiXCR on the 5' RACE reads. The sample has some 15,000 distinct CDR3 sequences, 13% to 15% seen once. The sample originates from a study of spatial heterogeneity in lung cancer. About the research overall: The study consistently detected more beta-chain than alpha-chain sequences. The study's findings and limits: Blood contained ubiquitous expanded tumor TCRs more at resection than at follow-up.

Indicated time point: sample taken at primary tumor resection. Unsorted tumor, nontumor lung tissue or cryopreserved PBMC supplied the whole RNA. The donor group consisted of under 95 patients who had untreated, early-stage non-small cell lung cancer. This material consisted of PBMCs, taken at surgery. The clonotype comes from a male donor with early-stage non-small cell lung cancer.

CDR3 loop: CASSPLSSYEQYF. The DNA of the CDR3 is TGTGCCAGCAGCCCCCTAAGCTCCTACGAGCAGTACTTC. The chain combines TRBV7-9 with TRBJ2-7; D not certain. Germline CDR1 reads SEHNR; CDR2 reads FQNEAQ (reference sequence). Trimming took 5 bases from V and 0 from J, leaving 8 bases between them. The CDR3 extends over 13 amino acids.